These 28 T cell receptor beta chains came from one sample sequenced in a study of blood T cell repertoires in COVID-19 (dated by TCRdb to about 2020). Receptors were amplified or captured by the immunoSEQ multiplex PCR assay. Not all clones reach the TCRdb copy of this immuneACCESS table, which keeps in-frame sequences only. Checked studies attribute under half of the gap to unresolved V genes and leave the rest unexplained. The sample table lists roughly 290,000 clones, over 75% of them with a count of one. The ten largest clones represent 12% of the sample. The sample was peripheral blood. The receptors derive from an older woman with acute or convalescent COVID-19.

This clone was seen a single time. This sequence joins TRBV4-3 and TRBJ2-7, with D hard to call. V lost 0 bases and J lost 2, with 8 bases in between. From germline, CDR1 is LGHNA and CDR2 YSLEER. This CDR3 contains 14 residues. The CDR3 reads CASSQDGTTYEQYF. The DNA of the CDR3 is TGCGCCAGCAGCCAAGATGGTACTACCTACGAGCAGTACTTC.

This chain uses TRBV10-3 with TRBJ1-2, with TRBD1 matching over 7 bases. Germline assignment: CDR1 ENHRY and CDR2 SYGVKD. The V and J ends lost 2 bases and 4 bases, in that order; junction bases with no gene match: 7. The CDR3 consists of 15 residues. CDR3 bases: TGTGCCATCAGTGAGACCGGGACAGTCCCCTATGGCTACACCTTC. Encoded protein: CAISETGTVPYGYTF.

The V and J genes are TRBV20-1 and TRBJ2-1; D perhaps matches TRBD1 (5 bases). Germline-derived CDR1 and CDR2 are DFQATT and SNEGSKA (reference sequence). The V and J ends lost 6 bases and 4 bases respectively, with 7 bases between them. The CDR3 has 11 amino acids. The CDR3, as DNA: TGCAGTGCAGGGGATTACAATGAGCAGTTCTTC. Its protein product is CSAGDYNEQFF.

The gene calls are TRBV4-3 and TRBJ2-1; maybe TRBD2 (6 bases). Germline CDR1 and CDR2: LGHNA and YSLEER. This CDR3 comprises 14 residues. The V end lost 3 bases, the J end lost 7 bases, and 13 bases lay between the germline ends. CDR3 bases: TGCGCCAGCAGCCATCTCACTAGCTCTAATGAGCAGTTCTTC. This translates into CASSHLTSSNEQFF.

This clone is a singleton in its sample. The chain uses TRBV5-1 and TRBJ1-4; 11 positions match TRBD1. Germline CDR1 SGHRS, CDR2 YFSETQ. Trimming at V came to 0 bases and at J to 7 bases, leaving 2 bases not matched to a gene. The CDR3 extends over 15 amino acids. The CDR3 DNA is TGCGCCAGCAGCTTGGCCGGGACAGGGGGTGAAAAACTGTTTTTT. The encoded protein is CASSLAGTGGEKLFF. The full variable domain, with the rest looked up from reference TRBV5-1 and TRBJ1-4, is KAGVTQTPRYLIKTRGQQVTLSCSPISGHRSVSWYQQTPGQGLQFLFEYFSETQRNKGNFPGRFSGRQFSNSRSEMNVSTLELGDSALYLCASSLAGTGGEKLFFGSGTQLSVL.

This chain joins TRBV3-1 (or the pseudogene TRBV3-2) and TRBJ2-7; D might be TRBD2 (6 bases). The CDR3 extends over 13 amino acids. The V gene's germline CDR1 is LGHDT and CDR2 YNNKEL (reference sequence). The V end was cut by 4 bases, the J end by 2 bases, with 9 bases between. The CDR3 nucleotides are TGTGCCAGCAGCCCGGGAGCGGCCTACGAGCAGTACTTC. Translating it yields CASSPGAAYEQYF.

CDR3 region: CASSWASRSYEQYF. CDR3 bases: TGTGCCAGCTCGTGGGCTAGCCGGTCCTACGAGCAGTACTTC. The rearrangement links TRBV2 to TRBJ2-7; D perhaps matches TRBD2 (5 bases). Germline V CDR1 and CDR2: SNHLY, FYNNEI. Trimming took off 8 bases at V and 1 base at J, with 15 bases between the two ends. The CDR3 contains 14 residues.

V and J are TRBV19 and TRBJ2-7, with D tentatively TRBD1 (5 bases). CDR3 length: 12 residues. The ends were cut back, 7 bases at V and 4 bases at J, with 11 bases in the middle. CDR1 LNHDA and CDR2 SQIVND come from the germline V gene (reference sequence). CDR3 residues: CASTDSRYEQYF. DNA for the CDR3: TGTGCCAGTACCGACAGTAGATACGAGCAGTACTTC. Full variable domain (remainder filled in from reference TRBV19 and TRBJ2-7): DGGITQSPKYLFRKEGQNVTLSCEQNLNHDAMYWYRQDPGQGLRLIYYSQIVNDFQKGDIAEGYSVSREKKESFPLTVTSAQKNPTAFYLCASTDSRYEQYFGPGTRLTVT.

In this sample, this clone turned up once. The chain carries TRBV7-8 and TRBJ1-4; D might be TRBD1 (5 bases). V lost 0 bases and J lost 8, with 10 bases in between. The CDR3 loop spans 14 amino acids. Germline lookup yields CDR1 SGHVS and CDR2 FQNEAQ. The CDR3 region is CASSLAGVGEKLFF. The CDR3, as DNA: TGTGCCAGCAGCTTAGCAGGGGTAGGGGAAAAACTGTTTTTT.

This clone occurred a few times. As DNA, the CDR3 is TGTGCCAGCAGGCCACGTGAGGGCGGCAATCAGCCCCAGCATTTT. The encoded protein is CASRPREGGNQPQHF. V usage is TRBV28 and J usage is TRBJ1-5, with D hard to call. The CDR3 runs 15 residues. CDR1 and CDR2 from the germline V gene are MDHEN and SYDVKM. Trimming stripped 6 bases from V and 2 bases from J, with 14 bases between.

The chain combines TRBV10-3 with TRBJ1-2; tentative D call: TRBD1 (5 bases). The V end lost 5 bases, the J end lost 6 bases, and 22 bases lay between the germline ends. Germline values: CDR1 ENHRY, CDR2 SYGVKD. This CDR3 region has 16 residues. The CDR3 nucleotides read TGTGCCATCAGTACCGACTTAAGTCCCGGGGGAGATGGCTACACCTTC. This translates into CAISTDLSPGGDGYTF.

This chain links TRBV6-2 or TRBV6-3 with TRBJ2-6; D gene uncertain. Trimming shortened V by 6 bases and J by 0 bases, and 15 bases separated the two germline ends. Germline-derived CDR1 and CDR2 are MNHEY and SVGEGT. The CDR3 is 17 residues long. CDR3: CASSRDIPGSGANVLTF. CDR3 nucleotides: TGTGCCAGCAGCCGAGACATCCCTGGCTCTGGGGCCAACGTCCTGACTTTC.

The chain joins TRBV6-6 to TRBJ2-1; 15 nucleotides line up with TRBD2. The germline gives CDR1 MNHNY, CDR2 SVGAGI (reference sequence). V was clipped by 6 bases and J by 7 bases; unmatched bases: 4. The CDR3 is made up of 15 amino acids. As DNA, the CDR3 is TGTGCCAGCAGAGGGGGGACTAGCGGGAGGAATGAGCAGTTCTTC. As protein: CASRGGTSGRNEQFF.

This clone appeared once. The rearrangement uses TRBV20-1 and TRBJ2-3, with no clear D. Germline CDR1 is DFQATT and CDR2 is SNEGSKA (reference sequence). The V and J ends lost 3 bases and 0 bases respectively, with 7 bases between them. CDR3 size: 13 residues. CDR3 in DNA: TGCAGTGCTAGTAGGAGTAGCACAGATACGCAGTATTTT. The encoded protein is CSASRSSTDTQYF.

J is TRBJ1-1 and V is TRBV3-1 (or the pseudogene TRBV3-2); no clear D gene. CDR1 is LGHDT and CDR2 is YNNKEL in the germline V gene (reference sequence). The CDR3 sequence is 14 residues long. Trimming stripped 4 bases from V and 1 base from J, with 10 bases between. The CDR3 protein is CASSPNPGNTEAFF. Written as DNA, the CDR3 is TGTGCCAGCAGCCCGAACCCGGGGAACACTGAAGCTTTCTTT.

The chain carries TRBV24-1 and TRBJ2-7; 9 nucleotides agree with TRBD1. Germline CDR1 is KGHDR and CDR2 is SFDVKD. This CDR3 has 16 residues. V dropped 4 bases and J dropped 4; count of bases not matched to a gene: 10. The CDR3 nucleotides are TGTGCCACCAGTGACACGGACAGGGGAGAAGGTTACGAGCAGTACTTC. This codes for CATSDTDRGEGYEQYF.

The chain joins TRBV4-3 to TRBJ2-1, with 10 bases identical to TRBD1. J was trimmed by 6 bases and V by 0 bases; bases with no gene match: 2. This CDR3 contains 15 residues. In germline, CDR1 is LGHNA, CDR2 YSLEER. Here the CDR3 reads CASSQDRDRGNEQFF. The DNA of the CDR3 is TGCGCCAGCAGCCAAGATCGGGACAGGGGCAATGAGCAGTTCTTC.

CDR3 residues: CSVSRDRLYGYTF. In nucleotides, the CDR3 is TGCAGCGTATCCCGGGACAGGCTCTATGGCTACACCTTC. The chain joins TRBV29-1 to TRBJ1-2, with TRBD1 matching 8 bases. This CDR3 region has 13 residues. V gave up 6 bases and J gave up 4 bases; unmatched junction bases: 7. The germline V gene encodes CDR1 SQVTM and CDR2 ANQGSEA.

The V call is TRBV5-1, the J call TRBJ1-2, with TRBD1 as a possible D gene (6 bases). CDR1 SGHRS and CDR2 YFSETQ come from the germline V gene. The CDR3 sequence is 14 residues long. V was clipped by 3 bases and J by 4 bases, with 13 bases between them. In DNA form, the CDR3 reads TGCGCCAGCAGCTCCGGACAGTCGCCCTATGGCTACACCTTC. Its protein product is CASSSGQSPYGYTF.

This clone came up once. This chain links TRBV5-4 with TRBJ1-1; 7 bases map to TRBD1. CDR1 is SGHNT and CDR2 is YYREEE in the germline V gene (reference sequence). The V segment lost 5 bases and the J segment 0 bases; nucleotides outside the gene matches: 10. The CDR3 has 16 residues. The CDR3 sequence is CASSYRDRYLNTEAFF. The CDR3, as DNA: TGTGCCAGCAGTTACCGGGACAGATATTTGAACACTGAAGCTTTCTTT.

This chain joins TRBV5-1 and TRBJ2-7, with 7 bases aligning to TRBD2. The junction had 5 bases not matched to a gene; V was cut back by 2 bases and J by 0 bases. The CDR3 covers 15 residues. CDR1 SGHRS and CDR2 YFSETQ come from the germline V gene. This CDR3 is CASSFGGSLSYEQYF. For the CDR3, the DNA is TGCGCCAGCAGCTTCGGGGGGTCCCTCTCCTACGAGCAGTACTTC.

The count of this clone is one. The CDR3: CASSRTGGTEAFF. The CDR3 nucleotides are TGTGCCAGCAGCCGGACAGGGGGCACTGAAGCTTTCTTT. The chain combines TRBV5-6 with TRBJ1-1; 10 bases align to TRBD1. This CDR3 region has 13 residues. V lost 4 bases and J lost 4; bases outside the gene matches: 1. Germline V CDR1 and CDR2: SGHDT, YYEEEE.

The chain combines TRBV6-5 with TRBJ1-2; possible D gene TRBD1, 5 bases. V was pared by 5 bases and J by 2 bases, with 9 bases between. Looked up from germline, CDR1 is MNHEY and CDR2 is SVGAGI. The CDR3 consists of 13 residues. CDR3 nucleotide sequence: TGTGCCAGCAGTCCGGGGGGAAACTATGGCTACACCTTC. Its protein is CASSPGGNYGYTF.

The rearrangement joins TRBV9 to TRBJ1-4, with 8 bases aligning to TRBD1. The CDR3 sequence is 17 residues long. The germline V gene has CDR1 SGDLS and CDR2 YYNGEE. Trimming removed 0 bases from V and 1 base from J; junction bases left unmatched: 5. In DNA, the CDR3 is TGTGCCAGCAGCGTAGGTCAGGGGGCCATAACTAATGAAAAACTGTTTTTT. Protein sequence: CASSVGQGAITNEKLFF. Supplemented by reference TRBV9 and TRBJ1-4, the full variable domain reads DSGVTQTPKHLITATGQRVTLRCSPRSGDLSVYWYQQSLDQGLQFLIQYYNGEERAKGNILERFSAQQFPDLHSELNLSSLELGDSALYFCASSVGQGAITNEKLFFGSGTQLSVL.

This clone was recorded only once. In DNA, the CDR3 is TGTGCCAGCAGTGAGGCGGACTATGGCTACACCTTC. Translation: CASSEADYGYTF. The chain joins TRBV25-1 to TRBJ1-2; D is unclear. With 3 bases removed from V and 3 bases from J, the gap between germline ends came to 5 bases. Germline CDR1 reads MGHDK; CDR2 reads SYGVNS. This CDR3 comprises 12 residues.

V and J are TRBV28 and TRBJ1-2; D is possibly TRBD1 (6 bases). CDR1 is MDHEN, CDR2 SYDVKM, per germline. Deletions cut 5 bases from V and 8 bases from J, with 21 bases between. The length of the CDR3 is 15 residues. In DNA, the CDR3 is TGTGCCAGCAGTCTCCCAGGGGTAGGGTTGGAGGGCTACACCTTC. The encoded protein is CASSLPGVGLEGYTF.

The V call is TRBV5-6, the J call TRBJ2-2; weak D call: TRBD1 (5 bases). V was trimmed by 4 bases and J by 4 bases, leaving 20 bases between them. This CDR3 is 17 amino acids long. CDR1 is SGHDT and CDR2 is YYEEEE in the germline V gene. The CDR3 bases are TGTGCCAGCAGCACCTGGTGGGGCAGCCTAGTCACCGGGGAGCTGTTTTTT. This translates into CASSTWWGSLVTGELFF.

CDR3 in DNA: TGTGCCAGCAGTTTCCCGGGCAGGGGGTTAGTGAACACTGAAGCTTTCTTT. It translates to CASSFPGRGLVNTEAFF. This chain joins TRBV28 and TRBJ1-1; 7 nucleotides line up with TRBD1. This CDR3 region has 17 residues. The germline gives CDR1 MDHEN, CDR2 SYDVKM. Unmatched junction bases numbered 10, after V lost 3 bases and J lost 0 bases.